Reported below is one T cell receptor beta chain. In its sample, this clonotype was seen many times. Its recognized antigen is unknown. No per-base quality is available; no much larger clone lies one base away. The data are from a study of early T cells in non-severe SARS-CoV-2 infection (dated by TCRdb to 2020 to 2022). About the study as a whole: Because TCR sequencing was done on bulk RNA from unsorted whole blood, the alpha and beta chains could not be paired. The investigation overall reported the following: Matching against VDJdb was skewed toward anti-spike CD8 responses, likely underestimated virus-specific expansions, and missed private and CD4 specificities.

The germline V gene sets CDR1 to SGHDN and CDR2 to FVKESK. At the junction V is shortened by 1 base and J by 8 bases, with 16 bases in between. The CDR3 contains 15 residues, cysteine and phenylalanine counted. Only CDR3 DNA is held: 45 bases, read in frame from base 1. The library came from 5' RACE. These reads were obtained on a NextSeq 500. To correct for sequencing error and PCR bias, the TCR library protocol tagged individual cDNA molecules with unique molecular identifiers. Sequencing covered both TCR alpha and beta chains, and within each sample the abundances of alpha and beta sequences were tightly co-correlated. The original methods were these. Decombinator V4 was used to annotate the V gene, J gene and CDR3 of the TCR sequences. TCRs were defined as expanded if a significant change between any two time points was detected under a Poisson model with p below 0.0001. TCR abundances were normalised to the total number of TCRs sequenced in each sample and reported as counts per million. TRAV1-2 paired with TRAJ12, TRAJ20 or TRAJ33 defined MAIT TCRs, while TRAV10 paired with TRAJ18 defined iNKT TCRs. VDJdb, accessed 1 November 2021, was searched for CMV, EBV and SARS-CoV-2 annotated TCRs, with TCRs annotated for multiple antigens excluded. TCRdb cleaned the public reads at Q25 with fastp, built clones with MiXCR and kept in-frame beta chains. Each CDR3 protein gets just one entry, which takes the most common genes and DNA from the rows behind it. The V and J calls and clone size come from TCRdb's table, not from the authors' own analysis. The sample yields about 29,000 distinct CDR3 sequences; about 4.5% were counted once. Approximately 6.3% of the sample goes to the ten largest clones.

A case-control design nested within a healthcare worker cohort in London, UK, was used, with weekly nasopharyngeal swab PCR tests and blood sampling performed. Healthcare workers were enrolled in the week of the UK lockdown, from 23 to 31 March 2020, and were followed every week for up to 16 weeks. The chain is encoded by TRBV14 joined to TRBJ2-3; the D segment is perhaps TRBD1 or TRBD2, each sharing 5 matched bases. The receptor was derived from an adult who was a healthcare worker with PCR-confirmed SARS-CoV-2 infection or an uninfected control (not recorded which). Sequenced: whole blood. For the CDR3, the sequence is CASSQVRDPTPTQYF. The DNA sequence follows: TGTGCCAGCAGCCAAGTAAGGGACCCGACCCCTACGCAGTATTTT.